The clone carrying this T cell receptor beta chain was detected only once. Per the authors' pipeline: Nucleated cell number was recorded as an estimate derived from reference gene primer amplification. Produced via immunoSEQ multiplex PCR; TCRdb's table is partial and in-frame only. Clone size and the V and J calls come from that table; the DNA yielded D and trimming. The sample includes fewer than 120,000 clones, about 85% seen only once; the top ten take approximately 5%. The sample belongs to a study of blood T cell repertoires in COVID-19. Study context: Samples of COVID-19 (acute and convalescent) were obtained from the United States, Italy and Spain. PBMCs, B-cell-depleted T cells, or T cells provided the cDNA or gDNA that made up the material.

This CDR3 has 15 residues. V was cut by 2 bases and J by 5 bases, with 18 bases left in between. Germline V gene lookup returns CDR1 GTSNPN and CDR2 SVGIG (reference sequence). The sequence was obtained from a human donor in a cohort sampled during active COVID-19. The chain is built from TRBV30 and TRBJ2-5, with a tentative D call TRBD2 (5 bases). Sequenced: peripheral blood. CDR3 sequence (DNA): TGTGCCTGGAGTCCTACGGGAACATATCGGGAGACCCAGTACTTC. Translation gives CAWSPTGTYRETQYF.